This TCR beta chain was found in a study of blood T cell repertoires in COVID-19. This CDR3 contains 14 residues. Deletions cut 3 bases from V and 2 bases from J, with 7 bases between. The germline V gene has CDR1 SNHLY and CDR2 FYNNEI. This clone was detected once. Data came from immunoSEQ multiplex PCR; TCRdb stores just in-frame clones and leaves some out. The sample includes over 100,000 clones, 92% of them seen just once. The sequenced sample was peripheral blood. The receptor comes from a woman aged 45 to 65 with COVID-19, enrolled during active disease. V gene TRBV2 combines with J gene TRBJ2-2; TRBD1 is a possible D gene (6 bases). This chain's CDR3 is CASSDRGNTGELFF. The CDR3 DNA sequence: TGTGCCAGCAGTGACAGGGGTAACACCGGGGAGCTGTTTTTT.